This T cell receptor beta chain was documented in a study of blood T cell repertoires in COVID-19. Whole-study context: The United States, Italy and Spain provided the acute and convalescent COVID-19 samples.

This clone came up once. The protocol was immunoSEQ multiplex PCR, while the TCRdb copy is restricted to in-frame clones and leaves out a portion. The sample has around 330,000 clones, around 90% seen once. The CDR3 contains 15 residues. The ends lost 1 base at V and 5 bases at J; junction bases unmatched: 7. Germline values: CDR1 MGHRA, CDR2 YSYEKL. Allocation to cohorts depended on clinical history reported by the participants. Recovered Cohort 3 donors showed two negative PCRs, clearance, or symptom resolution. The specimen was PBMCs or T cells enriched from blood (not recorded which). The receptor's source is a man aged 55 to 70 who had recovered from COVID-19. The chain is built from TRBV4-1 and TRBJ2-7, with 8 bases identical to TRBD1. The CDR3 bases are TGCGCCAGCAGCCAAGGGACAGGGTTTGGGGACGAGCAGTACTTC. Its protein product is CASSQGTGFGDEQYF.